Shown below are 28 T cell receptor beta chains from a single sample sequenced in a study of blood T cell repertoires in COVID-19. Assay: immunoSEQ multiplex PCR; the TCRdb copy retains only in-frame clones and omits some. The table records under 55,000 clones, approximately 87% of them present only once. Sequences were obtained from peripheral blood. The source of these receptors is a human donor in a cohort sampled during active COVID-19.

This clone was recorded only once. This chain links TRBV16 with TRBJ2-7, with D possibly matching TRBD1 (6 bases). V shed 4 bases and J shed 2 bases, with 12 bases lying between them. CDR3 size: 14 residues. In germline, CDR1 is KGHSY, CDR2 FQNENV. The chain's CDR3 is CASSPTGLTYEQYF. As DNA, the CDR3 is TGTGCCAGCAGCCCGACAGGCTTAACCTACGAGCAGTACTTC.

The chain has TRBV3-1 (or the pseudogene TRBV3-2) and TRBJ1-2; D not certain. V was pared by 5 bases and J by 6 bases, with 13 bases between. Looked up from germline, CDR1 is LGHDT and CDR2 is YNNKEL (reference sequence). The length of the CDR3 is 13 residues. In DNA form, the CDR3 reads TGTGCCAGCAGCTTCAGAGGGTTCGATGGCTACACCTTC. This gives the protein CASSFRGFDGYTF.

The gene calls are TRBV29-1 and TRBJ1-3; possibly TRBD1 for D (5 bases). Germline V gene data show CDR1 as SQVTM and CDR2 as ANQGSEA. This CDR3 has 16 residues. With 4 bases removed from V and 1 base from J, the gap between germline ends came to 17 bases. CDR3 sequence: CSVAAGGGGSGNTIYF. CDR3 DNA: TGCAGCGTTGCCGCGGGGGGTGGGGGATCTGGAAACACCATATATTTT. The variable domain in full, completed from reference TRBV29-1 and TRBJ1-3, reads SAVISQKPSRDICQRGTSLTIQCQVDSQVTMMFWYRQQPGQSLTLIATANQGSEATYESGFVIDKFPISRPNLTFSTLTVSNMSPEDSSIYLCSVAAGGGGSGNTIYFGEGSWLTVV.

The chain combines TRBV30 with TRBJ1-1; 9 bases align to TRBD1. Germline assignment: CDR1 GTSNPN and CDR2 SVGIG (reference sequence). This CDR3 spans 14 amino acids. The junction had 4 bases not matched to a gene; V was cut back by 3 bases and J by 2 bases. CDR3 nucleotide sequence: TGTGCCTGGAGGGGGACAGGGAAAAACACTGAAGCTTTCTTT. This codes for CAWRGTGKNTEAFF.

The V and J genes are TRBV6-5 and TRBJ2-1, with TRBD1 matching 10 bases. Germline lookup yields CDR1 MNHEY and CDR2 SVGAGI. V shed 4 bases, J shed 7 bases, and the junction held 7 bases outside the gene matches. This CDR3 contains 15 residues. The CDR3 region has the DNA TGTGCCAGCAGTTGGGGACAGGGGCGAGGGAATGAGCAGTTCTTC. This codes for CASSWGQGRGNEQFF.

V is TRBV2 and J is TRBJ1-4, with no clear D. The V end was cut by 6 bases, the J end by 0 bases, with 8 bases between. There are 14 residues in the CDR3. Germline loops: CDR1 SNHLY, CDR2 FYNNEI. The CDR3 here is CASRVRSTNEKLFF. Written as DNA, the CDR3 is TGTGCCAGCAGGGTCAGATCAACTAATGAAAAACTGTTTTTT. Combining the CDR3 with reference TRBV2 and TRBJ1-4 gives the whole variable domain EPEVTQTPSHQVTQMGQEVILRCVPISNHLYFYWYRQILGQKVEFLVSFYNNEISEKSEIFDDQFSVERPDGSNFTLKIRSTKLEDSAMYFCASRVRSTNEKLFFGSGTQLSVL.

The CDR3 loop is CASKGGGANTGELFF. DNA for the CDR3: TGTGCCAGTAAAGGGGGGGGAGCGAACACCGGGGAGCTGTTTTTT. The chain joins TRBV19 to TRBJ2-2; maybe TRBD2 (7 bases). Germline V gene lookup returns CDR1 LNHDA and CDR2 SQIVND (reference sequence). Trimming stripped 7 bases from V and 0 bases from J, with 12 bases between. There are 15 residues in the CDR3.

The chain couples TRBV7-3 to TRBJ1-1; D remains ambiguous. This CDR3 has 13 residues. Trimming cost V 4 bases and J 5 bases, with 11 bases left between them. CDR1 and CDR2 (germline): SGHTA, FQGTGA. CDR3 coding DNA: TGTGCCAGCAGCTCGGATCCCGGGACTGAAGCTTTCTTT. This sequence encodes CASSSDPGTEAFF.

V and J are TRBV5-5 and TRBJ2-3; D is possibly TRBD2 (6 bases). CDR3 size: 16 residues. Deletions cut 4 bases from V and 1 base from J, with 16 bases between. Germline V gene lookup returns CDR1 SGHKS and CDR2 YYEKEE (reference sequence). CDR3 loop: CASSPGGNTRTDTQYF. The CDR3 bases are TGTGCCAGCAGCCCAGGAGGGAACACCCGCACAGATACGCAGTATTTT.

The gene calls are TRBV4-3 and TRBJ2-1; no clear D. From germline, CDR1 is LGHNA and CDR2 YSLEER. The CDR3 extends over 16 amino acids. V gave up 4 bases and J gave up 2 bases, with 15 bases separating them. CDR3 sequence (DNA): TGCGCCAGCAGCCCATCCACTGGCGGAGCCTACAATGAGCAGTTCTTC. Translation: CASSPSTGGAYNEQFF.

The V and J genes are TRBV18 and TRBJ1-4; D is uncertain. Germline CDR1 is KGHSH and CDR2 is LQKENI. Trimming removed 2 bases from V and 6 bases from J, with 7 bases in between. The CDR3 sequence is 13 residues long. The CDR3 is CASSPVQDEKLFF. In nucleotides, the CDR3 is TGTGCCAGCTCACCAGTTCAGGATGAAAAACTGTTTTTT.

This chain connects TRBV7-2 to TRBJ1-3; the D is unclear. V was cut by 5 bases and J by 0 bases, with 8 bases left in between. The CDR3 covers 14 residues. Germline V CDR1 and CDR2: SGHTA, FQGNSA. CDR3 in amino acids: CASSTTHSGNTIYF. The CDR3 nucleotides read TGTGCCAGCAGCACCACTCACTCTGGAAACACCATATATTTT.

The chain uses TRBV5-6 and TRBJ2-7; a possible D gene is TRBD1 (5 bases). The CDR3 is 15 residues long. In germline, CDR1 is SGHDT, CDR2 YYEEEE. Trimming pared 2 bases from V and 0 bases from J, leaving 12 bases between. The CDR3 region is CASSFRALSSYEQYF. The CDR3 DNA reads TGTGCCAGCAGCTTCAGGGCACTGAGCTCCTACGAGCAGTACTTC.

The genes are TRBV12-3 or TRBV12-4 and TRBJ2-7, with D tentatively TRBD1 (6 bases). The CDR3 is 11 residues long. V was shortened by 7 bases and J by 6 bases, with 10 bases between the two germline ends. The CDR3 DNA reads TGTGCCAGCACCAGAGGGGGCGAGCAGTACTTC. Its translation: CASTRGGEQYF.

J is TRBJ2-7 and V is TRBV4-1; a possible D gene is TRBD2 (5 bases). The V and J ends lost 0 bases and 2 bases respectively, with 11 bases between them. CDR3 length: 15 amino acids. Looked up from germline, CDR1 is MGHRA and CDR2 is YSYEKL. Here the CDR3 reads CASSQDGGGPYEQYF. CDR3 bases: TGCGCCAGCAGCCAAGATGGCGGAGGACCCTACGAGCAGTACTTC.

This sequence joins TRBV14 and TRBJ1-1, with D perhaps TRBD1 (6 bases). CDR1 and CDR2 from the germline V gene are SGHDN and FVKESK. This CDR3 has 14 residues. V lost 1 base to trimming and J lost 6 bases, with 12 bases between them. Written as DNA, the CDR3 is TGTGCCAGCAGCCAAGCCAGGGGCAGAGCTGAAGCTTTCTTT. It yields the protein CASSQARGRAEAFF.

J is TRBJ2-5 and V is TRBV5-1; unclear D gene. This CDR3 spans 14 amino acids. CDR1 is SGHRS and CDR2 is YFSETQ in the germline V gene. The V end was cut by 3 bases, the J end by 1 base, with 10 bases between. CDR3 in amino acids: CASSSPVSQETQYF. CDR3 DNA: TGCGCCAGCAGCTCACCGGTATCCCAAGAGACCCAGTACTTC.

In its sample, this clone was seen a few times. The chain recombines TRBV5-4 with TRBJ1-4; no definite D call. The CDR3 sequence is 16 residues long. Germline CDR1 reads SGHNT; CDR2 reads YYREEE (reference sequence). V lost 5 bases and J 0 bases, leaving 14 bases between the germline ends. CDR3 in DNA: TGTGCCAGCAGTTCTGAGACGGGAGCAACTAATGAAAAACTGTTTTTT. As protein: CASSSETGATNEKLFF. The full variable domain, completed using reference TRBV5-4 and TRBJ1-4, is ETGVTQSPTHLIKTRGQQVTLRCSSQSGHNTVSWYQQALGQGPQFIFQYYREEENGRGNFPPRFSGLQFPNYSSELNVNALELDDSALYLCASSSETGATNEKLFFGSGTQLSVL.

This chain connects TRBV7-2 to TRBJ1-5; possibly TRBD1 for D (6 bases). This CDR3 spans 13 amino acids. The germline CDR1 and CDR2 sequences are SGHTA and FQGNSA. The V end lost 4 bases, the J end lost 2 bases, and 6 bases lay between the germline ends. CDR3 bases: TGTGCCAGCAGCTACAGGGGCAATCAGCCCCAGCATTTT. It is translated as CASSYRGNQPQHF.

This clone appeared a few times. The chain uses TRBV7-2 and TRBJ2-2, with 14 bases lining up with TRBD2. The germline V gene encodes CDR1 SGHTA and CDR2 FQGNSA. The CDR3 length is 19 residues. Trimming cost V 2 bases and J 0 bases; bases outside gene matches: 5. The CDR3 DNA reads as TGTGCCAGCAGCTTACCTCGACTAGCGGGGGGGTCGAACACCGGGGAGCTGTTTTTT. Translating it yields CASSLPRLAGGSNTGELFF.

The CDR3 sequence: CASSDRGGSYEQYF. CDR3 coding DNA: TGTGCCAGCAGCGACAGGGGGGGATCCTACGAGCAGTACTTC. This chain connects TRBV7-2 to TRBJ2-7; 9 bases agree with TRBD1. The trim removed 5 bases at V and 1 base at J, leaving 3 bases unmatched. CDR1 and CDR2 (germline): SGHTA, FQGNSA. The CDR3 sequence is 14 residues long.

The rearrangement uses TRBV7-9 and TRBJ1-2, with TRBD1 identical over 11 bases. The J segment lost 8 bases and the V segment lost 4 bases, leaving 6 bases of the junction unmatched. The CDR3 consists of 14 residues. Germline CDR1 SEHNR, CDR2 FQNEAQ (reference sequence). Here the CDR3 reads CASSYRDRGTGYTF. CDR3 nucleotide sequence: TGTGCCAGCAGCTACCGGGACAGGGGGACGGGCTACACCTTC.

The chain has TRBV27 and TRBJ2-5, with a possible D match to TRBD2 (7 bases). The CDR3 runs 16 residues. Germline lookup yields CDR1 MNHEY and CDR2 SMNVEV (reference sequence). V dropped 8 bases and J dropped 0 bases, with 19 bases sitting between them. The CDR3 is CASSSRGPLNQETQYF. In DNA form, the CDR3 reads TGTGCCAGCTCCTCGCGGGGGCCCCTAAACCAAGAGACCCAGTACTTC.

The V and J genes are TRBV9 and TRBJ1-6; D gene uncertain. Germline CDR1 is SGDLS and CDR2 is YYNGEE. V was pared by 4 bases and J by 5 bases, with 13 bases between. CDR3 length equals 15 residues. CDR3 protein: CASSPRGTDNSPLHF. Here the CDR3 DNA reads TGTGCCAGCAGCCCCCGAGGAACGGATAATTCACCCCTCCACTTT.

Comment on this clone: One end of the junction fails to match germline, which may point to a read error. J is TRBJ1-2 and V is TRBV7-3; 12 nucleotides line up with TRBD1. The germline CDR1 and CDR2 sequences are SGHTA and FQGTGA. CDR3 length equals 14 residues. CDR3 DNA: TGTGCCAGCAGCTTAGCGGGACAGGGGGCCCCGCTCTACTTC. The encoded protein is CASSLAGQGAPLYF.

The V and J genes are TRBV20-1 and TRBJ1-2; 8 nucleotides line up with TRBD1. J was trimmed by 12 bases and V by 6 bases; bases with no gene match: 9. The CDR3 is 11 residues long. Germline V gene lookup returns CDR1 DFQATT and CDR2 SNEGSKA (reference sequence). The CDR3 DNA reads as TGCAGTGCCAAGAACAGGGGGGATGACACCTTC. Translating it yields CSAKNRGDDTF.

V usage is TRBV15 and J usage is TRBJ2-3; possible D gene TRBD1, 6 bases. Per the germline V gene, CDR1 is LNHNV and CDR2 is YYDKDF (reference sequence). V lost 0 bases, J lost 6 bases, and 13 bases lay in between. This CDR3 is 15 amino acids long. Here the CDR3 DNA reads TGTGCCACCAGCAGAGACCCCGGACAGACGGATACGCAGTATTTT. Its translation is CATSRDPGQTDTQYF.

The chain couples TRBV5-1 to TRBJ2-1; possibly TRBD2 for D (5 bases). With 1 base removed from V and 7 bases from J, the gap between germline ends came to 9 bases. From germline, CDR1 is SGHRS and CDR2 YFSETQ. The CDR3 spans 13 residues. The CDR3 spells CASSLRGNNEQFF. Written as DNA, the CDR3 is TGCGCCAGCAGCTTGCGAGGGAATAATGAGCAGTTCTTC.